The 2 T cell receptor beta chains presented below share a single source sample, sequenced in a study of blood T cell repertoires in COVID-19. Clones were sequenced by immunoSEQ multiplex PCR, and TCRdb holds only the in-frame ones, with some missing. The sample lists 260,000 or so clones; around 84% were seen once. Sequences were obtained from PBMCs or T cells enriched from blood (not recorded which). Receptors originate from a woman in her forties or fifties who had recovered from COVID-19.

The chain carries TRBV7-3 and TRBJ1-1, with D perhaps TRBD1 (5 bases). The CDR3 is 14 residues long. Germline CDR1 and CDR2: SGHTA and FQGTGA. Trimming cost V 4 bases and J 4 bases, with 13 bases left between them. As DNA, the CDR3 is TGTGCCAGCAGCTCCCTTGGGGGGAGCACTGAAGCTTTCTTT. Protein: CASSSLGGSTEAFF.

This chain joins TRBV3-1 (or the pseudogene TRBV3-2) and TRBJ1-1; D remains unclear. V was shortened by 1 base and J by 6 bases, with 9 bases between the two germline ends. The CDR3 runs 13 residues. Germline CDR1 LGHDT, CDR2 YNNKEL (reference sequence). Written as DNA, the CDR3 is TGTGCCAGCAGCCAAGGCAGGTCTCCTGAAGCTTTCTTT. It is translated as CASSQGRSPEAFF.